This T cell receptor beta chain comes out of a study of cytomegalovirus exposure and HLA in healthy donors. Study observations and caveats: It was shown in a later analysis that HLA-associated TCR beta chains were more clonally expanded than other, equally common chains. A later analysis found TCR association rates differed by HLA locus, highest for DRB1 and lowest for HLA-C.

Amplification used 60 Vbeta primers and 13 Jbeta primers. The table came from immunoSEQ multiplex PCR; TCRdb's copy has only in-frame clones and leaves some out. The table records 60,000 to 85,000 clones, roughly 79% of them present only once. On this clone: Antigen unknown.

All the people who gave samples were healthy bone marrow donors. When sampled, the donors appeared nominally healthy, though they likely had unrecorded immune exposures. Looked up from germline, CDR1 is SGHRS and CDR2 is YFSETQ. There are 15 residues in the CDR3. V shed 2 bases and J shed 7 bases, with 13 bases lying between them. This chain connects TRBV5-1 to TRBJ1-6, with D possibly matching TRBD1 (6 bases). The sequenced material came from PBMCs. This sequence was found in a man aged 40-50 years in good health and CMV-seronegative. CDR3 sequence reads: CASSLQGPGNSPLHF. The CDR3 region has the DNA TGCGCCAGCAGCTTACAGGGCCCGGGGAATTCACCCCTCCACTTT.